A selection of T cell receptor beta chains follows, all from one sample in a study of radiation and T cells in renal cell carcinoma. Method: immunoSEQ multiplex PCR; TCRdb's copy keeps in-frame clones and lacks some. The data show 65,000 to 80,000 clones, 65% to 90% seen once. Specimen: blood, collected from a patient whose treatment included radiotherapy and nephrectomy. The receptors derive from a woman aged 50 to 65 with renal cell carcinoma. The CDR3 runs from the conserved cysteine through the conserved F or W. The D gene is left open where the match is weak. Clone size is given for some rows only: seen once, a few or many times, or a class if the clone is expanded.

v_gene	abundance	j_gene	d_gene	CDR3aa	CDR3nt
TRBV20-1	-	TRBJ2-4	-	CSATQENIQYF	TGCAGTGCTACACAGGAAAACATTCAGTACTTC
TRBV5-1	-	TRBJ2-1	-	CASSLAMDNEQFF	TGCGCCAGCAGCTTGGCAATGGACAATGAGCAGTTCTTC
TRBV9	-	TRBJ2-5	TRBD1	CASSVRGTGTQYF	TGTGCCAGCAGCGTCAGGGGGACAGGGACCCAGTACTTC
TRBV5-6	-	TRBJ1-2	-	CASSRRDGYTF	TGTGCCAGCAGCCGGAGAGACGGCTACACCTTC
TRBV5-1	-	TRBJ1-3	TRBD1	CASSLEGARIDTIYF	TGCGCCAGCAGCTTGGAGGGGGCGCGAATAGACACCATATATTTT
TRBV9	many	TRBJ1-5	-	CASSWDMPGYSNQPQHF	TGTGCCAGCAGTTGGGATATGCCAGGCTATAGCAATCAGCCCCAGCATTTT
TRBV7-2	-	TRBJ2-5	TRBD1	CASSLQGAEETQYF	TGTGCCAGCAGCTTACAGGGGGCGGAAGAGACCCAGTACTTC
TRBV10-2	few	TRBJ1-1	-	CASSEYRDTEAFF	TGCGCCAGCAGTGAGTATCGGGACACTGAAGCTTTCTTT
TRBV7-6	-	TRBJ1-1	-	CASSSTGSENTEAFF	TGTGCCAGCAGCTCTACAGGATCGGAGAACACTGAAGCTTTCTTT
TRBV7-9	-	TRBJ2-1	-	CASSLGYIYNEQFF	TGTGCCAGCAGCTTAGGGTATATCTACAATGAGCAGTTCTTC
TRBV6-1	-	TRBJ2-5	-	CASSDVLLGETQYF	TGTGCCAGCAGTGACGTCTTATTGGGAGAGACCCAGTACTTC
TRBV28	once	TRBJ2-7	-	CASSLEGTYEQYF	TGTGCCAGCAGTTTAGAGGGAACCTACGAGCAGTACTTC
TRBV28	-	TRBJ1-1	TRBD1	CASSLLGQGASFF	TGTGCCAGCAGTTTATTGGGGCAGGGGGCGTCTTTCTTT
TRBV18	-	TRBJ2-5	TRBD1	CASSRDSQQETQYF	TGTGCCAGCTCCAGGGACAGCCAGCAAGAGACCCAGTACTTC
TRBV9	-	TRBJ2-7	TRBD2	CASSIGTSGRHEQYF	TGTGCCAGCAGCATAGGGACTAGCGGGAGGCACGAGCAGTACTTC
TRBV28	-	TRBJ1-4	TRBD1	CASSLTGSNEKLFF	TGTGCCAGCAGTCTGACAGGGAGTAATGAAAAACTGTTTTTT
TRBV29-1	few	TRBJ2-5	TRBD1	CSGTGGSLETQYF	TGCAGCGGGACAGGGGGCAGCTTGGAGACCCAGTACTTC
TRBV7-9	-	TRBJ1-1	-	CASSLGAQDHTEAFF	TGTGCCAGCAGCTTAGGAGCGCAAGATCACACTGAAGCTTTCTTT
TRBV2	-	TRBJ2-7	TRBD2	CASSFGTSGDPASYEQYF	TGTGCCAGCAGTTTTGGGACTAGCGGGGACCCAGCCTCCTACGAGCAGTACTTC
TRBV9	-	TRBJ1-1	-	CASSPRLNTEAFF	TGTGCCAGCAGCCCCCGTCTCAACACTGAAGCTTTCTTT